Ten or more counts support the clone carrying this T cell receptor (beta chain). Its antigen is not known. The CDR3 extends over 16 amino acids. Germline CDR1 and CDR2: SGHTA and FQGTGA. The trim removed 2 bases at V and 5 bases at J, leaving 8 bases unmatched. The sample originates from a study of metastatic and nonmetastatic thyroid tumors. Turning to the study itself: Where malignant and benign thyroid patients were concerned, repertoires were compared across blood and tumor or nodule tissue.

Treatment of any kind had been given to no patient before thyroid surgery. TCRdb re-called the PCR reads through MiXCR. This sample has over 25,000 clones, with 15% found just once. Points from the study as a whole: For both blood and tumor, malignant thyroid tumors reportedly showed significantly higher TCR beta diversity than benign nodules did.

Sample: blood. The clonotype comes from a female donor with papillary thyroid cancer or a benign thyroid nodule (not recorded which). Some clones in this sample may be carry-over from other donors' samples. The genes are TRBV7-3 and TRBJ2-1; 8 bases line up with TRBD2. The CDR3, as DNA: TGTGCCAGCAGCTTAGGGAGCGGGAGCGGGCACAATGAGCAGTTCTTC. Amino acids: CASSLGSGSGHNEQFF.